The rows below give T cell receptor beta chains drawn from one sample of a study of CD8+CD57+ T cells in acquired aplastic anemia. Via MiXCR, TCRdb re-called the reads, giving one row per CDR3 protein. The table has 250,000 or so distinct CDR3 sequences, approximately 50% seen once. Sequencing was done on a sample of sorted CD4+, CD8+, or CD8+CD57+ T cells (not recorded which) from PBMCs. The source is a human donor with aplastic anemia. The CDR3 runs from the conserved cysteine through the conserved F or W. A D gene is named only where the DNA matches it firmly. Some rows mark clone size as missing; the rest say once, few, many or name a class of expanded clone.

V gene	D gene	clone size	J gene	CDR3 protein	CDR3 DNA
TRBV28	NA	many	TRBJ2-7	CASSPSFDEQYF	TGTGCCAGCAGCCCTAGTTTCGACGAGCAGTACTTC
TRBV24-1	TRBD1	NA	TRBJ2-3	CATRGTGPDTQYF	TGTGCCACCAGGGGGACAGGGCCAGATACGCAGTATTTT
TRBV20-1	NA	NA	TRBJ2-5	CSVTDQREETQYF	TGCAGTGTTACGGACCAGAGGGAGGAGACCCAGTACTTC
TRBV7-6	NA	many	TRBJ2-7	CASSIGSGDGTYEQYF	TGTGCCAGCAGTATTGGTAGCGGTGACGGGACCTACGAGCAGTACTTC
TRBV6-1	TRBD2	few	TRBJ2-1	CARTMLAGENNERFF	TGTGCCCGCACCATGCTAGCGGGAGAAAACAATGAGCGGTTCTTC
TRBV10-3	NA	NA	TRBJ1-6	CAINGGADNSPLHF	TGTGCCATCAATGGGGGGGCAGATAATTCACCCCTCCACTTT
TRBV7-8	NA	few	TRBJ1-5	CASSLADNGNQPQHF	TGTGCCAGCAGCTTAGCTGACAATGGCAATCAGCCCCAGCATTTT
TRBV2	TRBD1	many	TRBJ2-7	CASSPSRDRGSYEQYF	TGTGCCAGCAGTCCATCCCGGGACAGGGGTTCCTACGAGCAGTACTTC
TRBV12-3/TRBV12-4	NA	NA	TRBJ1-1	CASGFRWSAEAFF	TGTGCCAGCGGTTTCCGGTGGAGCGCTGAAGCTTTCTTT
TRBV6-5	NA	few	TRBJ1-2	CASSLTGGANYGYTF	TGTGCCAGCAGCTTGACCGGAGGGGCGAACTATGGCTACACCTTC
TRBV19	TRBD2	NA	TRBJ2-1	CASGSGTSAHNEQFF	TGTGCCAGTGGATCCGGGACTAGCGCACACAATGAGCAGTTCTTC
TRBV20-1	NA	NA	TRBJ2-5	CSANSGGREETQYF	TGCAGTGCAAATTCGGGGGGCCGCGAGGAGACCCAGTACTTC
TRBV7-8	TRBD2	NA	TRBJ2-3	CASSSRTSGSYKDTQYF	TGTGCCAGCAGCTCACGGACTAGCGGGAGTTACAAAGATACGCAGTATTTT
TRBV27	NA	NA	TRBJ1-2	CASSRGGNGYTF	TGTGCCAGCAGTAGGGGGGGAAATGGCTACACCTTC
TRBV7-9	TRBD2	once	TRBJ2-3	CASSLGLAGVDTQYF	TGTGCCAGCAGCTTGGGACTAGCGGGGGTTGATACGCAGTATTTT
TRBV7-6	NA	NA	TRBJ2-3	CASSLLGRTDTQYF	TGTGCCAGCAGCTTATTGGGTAGGACAGATACGCAGTATTTT
TRBV9	NA	many	TRBJ2-2	CASSSPINTGELFF	TGTGCCAGCAGCTCTCCTATCAACACCGGGGAGCTGTTTTTT
TRBV29-1	TRBD1	NA	TRBJ1-2	CSVGTANYGYTF	TGCAGCGTAGGGACAGCTAACTATGGCTACACCTTC
TRBV19	TRBD1	many	TRBJ1-6	CASEGQGYLHF	TGTGCCAGTGAGGGACAGGGGTACCTCCACTTT
TRBV6-1	NA	few	TRBJ1-5	CASSEAIDSNQPQHF	TGTGCCAGCAGTGAAGCGATAGATAGCAATCAGCCCCAGCATTTT
TRBV5-1	NA	NA	TRBJ2-7	CASSLRTGYEQYF	TGTGCCAGCAGTTTAAGGACGGGCTACGAGCAGTACTTC
TRBV24-1	NA	NA	TRBJ2-2	CATSDLTGLNTGELFF	TGTGCCACCAGTGATTTGACAGGGTTGAACACCGGGGAGCTGTTTTTT
TRBV7-9	NA	NA	TRBJ2-2	CASSKPGLGNTGELFF	TGTGCCAGCAGCAAACCAGGGTTAGGGAACACCGGGGAGCTGTTTTTT
TRBV27	NA	NA	TRBJ1-1	CASSLSLGFNTEAFF	TGTGCCAGCAGTTTATCGTTAGGATTCAACACTGAAGCTTTCTTT
TRBV6-5	NA	NA	TRBJ2-2	CASSSSGPRIGELFF	TGTGCCAGCAGTTCCTCGGGACCCCGTATCGGGGAGCTGTTTTTT
TRBV7-2	NA	NA	TRBJ1-1	CASSRLGGSEAFF	TGTGCCAGCAGTCGCCTCGGGGGTAGTGAAGCTTTCTTT
TRBV29-1	TRBD2	few	TRBJ2-5	CSVEQGGQETQYF	TGCAGCGTTGAACAGGGAGGGCAAGAGACCCAGTACTTC
TRBV7-2	NA	once	TRBJ2-7	CASSLDGGAGYEQYF	TGTGCCAGCAGCTTGGATGGGGGGGCGGGGTACGAGCAGTACTTC
TRBV2	NA	NA	TRBJ2-2	CASTQEAATGELFF	TGTGCCAGCACCCAAGAGGCAGCCACCGGGGAGCTGTTTTTT
TRBV2	NA	NA	TRBJ1-1	CASSDEEGYSYAFF	TGTGCCAGCAGTGACGAGGAAGGATATAGCTACGCTTTCTTT
TRBV10-3	TRBD2	NA	TRBJ2-3	CASSPLADRSTDTQYF	TGTGCCAGCAGTCCCCTAGCGGACCGAAGCACAGATACGCAGTATTTT
TRBV27	TRBD2	NA	TRBJ2-1	CASSPLAGSSYNEQFF	TGTGCCAGCAGTCCGTTAGCGGGGAGCTCCTACAATGAGCAGTTCTTC
TRBV6-1	NA	many	TRBJ2-3	CASSEGAVNTDTQYF	TGTGCCAGCAGTGAAGGAGCGGTGAACACAGATACGCAGTATTTT
TRBV15	TRBD2	NA	TRBJ2-2	CATITSVTNTGELFF	TGTGCCACCATTACTAGCGTAACGAACACCGGGGAGCTGTTTTTT
TRBV24-1	TRBD1	NA	TRBJ1-1	CATRAEDRGKAFF	TGTGCCACCAGAGCCGAGGACAGGGGTAAAGCTTTCTTT
TRBV7-9	NA	NA	TRBJ2-1	CASSLREHNEQFF	TGTGCCAGCAGTCTTAGGGAGCACAATGAGCAGTTCTTC
TRBV6-1	TRBD2	NA	TRBJ2-7	CASSELAGGSYEQYF	TGTGCCAGCAGCGAACTAGCGGGTGGCTCCTACGAGCAGTACTTC
TRBV5-6	TRBD1	many	TRBJ1-1	CASSLAGGGFTEAFF	TGTGCCAGCAGCTTGGCCGGAGGGGGCTTCACTGAAGCTTTCTTT
TRBV7-9	TRBD1	many	TRBJ1-2	CASSVGQGISGYTF	TGTGCCAGCAGCGTCGGACAGGGAATTAGCGGCTACACCTTC
TRBV7-9	NA	many	TRBJ2-6	CASSPRALGSGANVLTF	TGTGCCAGCAGCCCCCGGGCCCTAGGCTCTGGGGCCAACGTCCTGACTTTC
TRBV2	NA	NA	TRBJ2-2	CASSVVASPNTGELFF	TGTGCCAGCAGCGTAGTCGCGTCCCCGAACACCGGGGAGCTGTTTTTT
TRBV7-9	TRBD2	many	TRBJ2-1	CASSQTSGNYYNEQFF	TGTGCCAGCAGTCAGACTAGCGGGAACTACTACAATGAGCAGTTCTTC
TRBV6-5	NA	NA	TRBJ2-4	CASSYSIAFGDIQYF	TGTGCCAGCAGTTACTCCATAGCCTTCGGGGACATTCAGTACTTC
TRBV20-1	TRBD2	NA	TRBJ2-7	CSASLAGGLYEQYF	TGCAGTGCTAGCTTAGCGGGGGGCCTCTACGAGCAGTACTTC
TRBV24-1	NA	NA	TRBJ1-3	CATSSAGSGNTIYF	TGTGCCACCAGTTCGGCAGGCTCTGGAAACACCATATATTTT
TRBV5-6	NA	NA	TRBJ1-2	CASTAGARGGYTF	TGTGCCAGCACTGCGGGGGCGAGAGGTGGCTACACCTTC
TRBV7-3	NA	many	TRBJ1-2	CASSLLKTGVGGYTF	TGTGCCAGCAGCTTACTTAAGACGGGGGTGGGGGGCTACACCTTC
TRBV5-1	NA	NA	TRBJ2-7	CASSLGQRSSDEQYF	TGCGCCAGCAGCTTGGGGCAGAGATCTTCCGACGAGCAGTACTTC
TRBV6-4	TRBD1	once	TRBJ2-5	CASSDGTGSQETQYF	TGTGCCAGCAGTGACGGGACAGGGAGCCAAGAGACCCAGTACTTC
TRBV10-3	NA	many	TRBJ1-2	CAIGDANYGYTF	TGTGCCATCGGTGACGCAAACTATGGCTACACCTTC
TRBV7-4	NA	NA	TRBJ1-1	CASGFGGSEAFF	TGTGCCAGCGGTTTCGGGGGGTCTGAAGCTTTCTTT
TRBV7-3	NA	NA	TRBJ1-1	CASSSDLMNTEAFF	TGTGCCAGCAGCTCCGATTTGATGAACACTGAAGCTTTCTTT
TRBV20-1	NA	many	TRBJ2-1	CSARSWESNEQFF	TGCAGTGCTAGAAGTTGGGAGTCCAATGAGCAGTTCTTC
TRBV20-1	NA	many	TRBJ2-7	CSARPASSYEQYF	TGCAGTGCTAGACCGGCGAGCTCCTACGAGCAGTACTTC
TRBV14	TRBD1	many	TRBJ1-1	CASSQVQDRGLYTEAFF	TGTGCCAGCAGCCAAGTCCAGGACAGGGGGCTGTACACTGAAGCTTTCTTT